This TCR beta chain was found in a study of OX40 agonist ivuxolimab in advanced cancers. Study-wide context: Partial response was recorded in three patients: one hepatocellular carcinoma and two cutaneous melanoma cases.

Germline CDR1 is SNHLY and CDR2 is FYNNEI. This CDR3 has 14 residues. The ends lost 4 bases at V and 5 bases at J; junction bases unmatched: 5. The data were produced by immunoSEQ multiplex PCR, yet TCRdb's version contains in-frame clones alone and is incomplete. The repertoire consists of about 88,000 clones, with roughly 85% occurring once and the leading ten covering around 0.21%. The rearrangement uses TRBV2 and TRBJ2-5; 9 bases map to TRBD2. This clonotype originated in an adult with an advanced solid tumor such as melanoma, head and neck, liver or kidney cancer. The sample here was CD4+ or CD8+ T cells sorted from blood, taken in a trial of the OX40 agonist ivuxolimab. CDR3 nucleotides: TGTGCCAGCAGTGGGGCGGGGGGGGCGGAGACCCAGTACTTC. Residues: CASSGAGGAETQYF.